A selection of T cell receptor beta chains follows, all from one sample in a study of shared clonotypes between healthy human individuals. Assay: immunoSEQ multiplex PCR; the TCRdb copy retains only in-frame clones and omits some. The sample consists of roughly 1 million clones, about 77% of them appearing once. Sample: memory CD4+ T cells sorted from blood. The receptors were gathered from a man aged 18-30 years in good health. Each CDR3 is given with its conserved first and last residue. D genes are given only for firm matches. Part of the rows lack a size; the others show once, few, many or a class for expanded clones.

CDR3: CASAGGNTEAFF
DNA: TGCGCCAGCGCCGGGGGGAACACTGAAGCTTTCTTT
V: TRBV10-2
D: -
J: TRBJ1-1
size: -

CDR3: CASSLGSPGPTNEKLFF
DNA: TGCGCCAGCAGCTTGGGTTCCCCGGGACCAACTAATGAAAAACTGTTTTTT
V: TRBV5-1
D: -
J: TRBJ1-4
size: -

CDR3: CASSPQGDETQYF
DNA: TGTGCCAGCTCACCACAAGGGGACGAGACCCAGTACTTC
V: TRBV18
D: -
J: TRBJ2-5
size: -

CDR3: CASSPMGLAGGETQYF
DNA: TGCGCCAGCAGCCCCATGGGACTAGCGGGGGGAGAGACCCAGTACTTC
V: TRBV5-1
D: TRBD2
J: TRBJ2-5
size: -

CDR3: CASLPGGNSGGYTF
DNA: TGTGCCAGTTTACCCGGGGGAAATTCGGGCGGCTACACCTTC
V: TRBV6-6
D: -
J: TRBJ1-2
size: -

CDR3: CSVSQGNTEAFF
DNA: TGCAGCGTTTCTCAGGGGAACACTGAAGCTTTCTTT
V: TRBV29-1
D: -
J: TRBJ1-1
size: -

CDR3: CASSRSPPGVNQPQHF
DNA: TGCGCCAGCAGCCGTTCCCCCCCGGGGGTCAATCAGCCCCAGCATTTT
V: TRBV4-1
D: -
J: TRBJ1-5
size: -

CDR3: CSVGTFKSTDTQYF
DNA: TGCAGCGTTGGGACGTTTAAAAGCACAGATACGCAGTATTTT
V: TRBV29-1
D: -
J: TRBJ2-3
size: -

CDR3: CASRPITSSYNEQFF
DNA: TGTGCCAGCAGACCGATCACGAGCTCCTACAATGAGCAGTTCTTC
V: TRBV11-2
D: -
J: TRBJ2-1
size: -

CDR3: CASSVEMNTEAFF
DNA: TGTGCCAGCAGCGTCGAAATGAACACTGAAGCTTTCTTT
V: TRBV6-5
D: -
J: TRBJ1-1
size: -

CDR3: CASSERGGWTDTQYF
DNA: TGCGCCAGCAGTGAGAGGGGTGGGTGGACAGATACGCAGTATTTT
V: TRBV10-1
D: -
J: TRBJ2-3
size: -

CDR3: CASSQDRAGSGANVLTF
DNA: TGTGCCAGCAGTCAGGACAGGGCAGGGTCTGGGGCCAACGTCCTGACTTTC
V: TRBV2
D: TRBD1
J: TRBJ2-6
size: -

CDR3: CASSDRVGTEAFF
DNA: TGTGCCAGCAGTGACCGCGTGGGGACTGAAGCTTTCTTT
V: TRBV6-1
D: -
J: TRBJ1-1
size: -

CDR3: CASSPDSSNQPQHF
DNA: TGTGCCAGCAGCCCGGACAGTAGCAATCAGCCCCAGCATTTT
V: TRBV7-2
D: -
J: TRBJ1-5
size: -

CDR3: CASSFQGTDDQPQHF
DNA: TGTGCCAGCAGTTTCCAGGGGACAGATGATCAGCCCCAGCATTTT
V: TRBV2
D: TRBD1
J: TRBJ1-5
size: -

CDR3: CASSFSGTSTYEQYF
DNA: TGTGCCAGCAGCTTTTCGGGGACCTCCACCTACGAGCAGTACTTC
V: TRBV11-2
D: -
J: TRBJ2-7
size: -

CDR3: CSVVTGEGYGYTF
DNA: TGCAGCGTTGTTACGGGGGAGGGATATGGCTACACCTTC
V: TRBV29-1
D: -
J: TRBJ1-2
size: -

CDR3: CSAQTSTSYNEQFF
DNA: TGCAGCGCGCAAACTTCGACCTCCTACAATGAGCAGTTCTTC
V: TRBV29-1
D: -
J: TRBJ2-1
size: -

CDR3: CASSESGRSNQPQHF
DNA: TGTGCCAGCAGTGAATCGGGCCGGAGCAATCAGCCCCAGCATTTT
V: TRBV6-1
D: -
J: TRBJ1-5
size: -

CDR3: CASSPADRGITYNEQFF
DNA: TGTGCCAGCTCACCAGCGGACAGGGGGATTACCTACAATGAGCAGTTCTTC
V: TRBV18
D: TRBD1
J: TRBJ2-1
size: many

CDR3: CASSLEGMGSPQHF
DNA: TGCGCCAGCAGCTTGGAAGGGATGGGATCGCCCCAGCATTTT
V: TRBV5-1
D: -
J: TRBJ1-5
size: once

CDR3: CASSLEFGEQYF
DNA: TGTGCCAGCAGCTTGGAGTTCGGGGAGCAGTACTTC
V: TRBV5-8
D: -
J: TRBJ2-7
size: -

CDR3: CASSPTSRYTGELFF
DNA: TGTGCCAGCAGCCCGACTAGCCGATACACCGGGGAGCTGTTTTTT
V: TRBV11-2
D: TRBD2
J: TRBJ2-2
size: -

CDR3: CASSYLRGGNTEAFF
DNA: TGTGCCAGCAGCTATCTCAGGGGAGGCAACACTGAAGCTTTCTTT
V: TRBV27
D: -
J: TRBJ1-1
size: -

CDR3: CASSSPPYEQYF
DNA: TGTGCCAGCAGTTCGCCTCCCTACGAGCAGTACTTC
V: TRBV28
D: -
J: TRBJ2-7
size: -

CDR3: CASSLVSGRSDEQYF
DNA: TGTGCCAGCAGCTTGGTTAGCGGGAGGTCTGACGAGCAGTACTTC
V: TRBV5-6
D: TRBD2
J: TRBJ2-7
size: -

CDR3: CASSLTSGGSYEQYF
DNA: TGTGCCAGCAGCTTAACTAGCGGGGGCTCCTACGAGCAGTACTTC
V: TRBV27
D: TRBD2
J: TRBJ2-7
size: -

CDR3: CASRPGGGEKLFF
DNA: TGTGCCAGCAGACCAGGGGGGGGTGAAAAACTGTTTTTT
V: TRBV28
D: TRBD1
J: TRBJ1-4
size: once

CDR3: CASSLDTGSGEKLFF
DNA: TGTGCCAGCAGCTTGGATACAGGGAGTGGGGAAAAACTGTTTTTT
V: TRBV11-2
D: -
J: TRBJ1-4
size: -

CDR3: CASSLDSTRGNTIYF
DNA: TGTGCCAGCAGCTTGGACTCTACCCGCGGAAACACCATATATTTT
V: TRBV5-4
D: -
J: TRBJ1-3
size: -

CDR3: CASSQDHQGAGGGTEAFF
DNA: TGCGCCAGCAGCCAAGATCATCAGGGGGCGGGAGGTGGCACTGAAGCTTTCTTT
V: TRBV4-3
D: TRBD1
J: TRBJ1-1
size: -

CDR3: CASSLGQGGGNTIYF
DNA: TGTGCCAGCAGCCTCGGACAGGGAGGTGGAAACACCATATATTTT
V: TRBV9
D: TRBD1
J: TRBJ1-3
size: -

CDR3: CASSEGKYGGRDTDTQYF
DNA: TGCGCCAGCAGTGAGGGAAAATACGGGGGGCGGGACACAGATACGCAGTATTTT
V: TRBV10-1
D: -
J: TRBJ2-3
size: -

CDR3: CASSSDSSPLHF
DNA: TGTGCCAGCAGCTCGGACTCTTCGCCCCTCCACTTT
V: TRBV7-8
D: -
J: TRBJ1-6
size: few

CDR3: CASSYSAGMNTEAFF
DNA: TGTGCCAGCAGTTACTCTGCAGGCATGAACACTGAAGCTTTCTTT
V: TRBV6-6
D: -
J: TRBJ1-1
size: many

CDR3: CASSLRGEETQYF
DNA: TGCGCCAGCAGCTTGAGGGGCGAGGAGACCCAGTACTTC
V: TRBV5-1
D: -
J: TRBJ2-5
size: -

CDR3: CASSDAGSGNTIYF
DNA: TGTGCCAGCAGTGACGCAGGGTCAGGAAACACCATATATTTT
V: TRBV25-1
D: -
J: TRBJ1-3
size: -

CDR3: CASRDAWTDNSPLHF
DNA: TGTGCCAGCAGAGATGCTTGGACAGATAATTCACCCCTCCACTTT
V: TRBV2
D: -
J: TRBJ1-6
size: -

CDR3: CASHNRGRYSPLHF
DNA: TGTGCCAGCCACAACCGAGGACGGTATTCACCCCTCCACTTT
V: TRBV28
D: -
J: TRBJ1-6
size: -

CDR3: CASSEPTASGAMWLFNTEAFF
DNA: TGTGCCAGCAGTGAGCCGACGGCATCAGGGGCTATGTGGCTCTTCAACACTGAAGCTTTCTTT
V: TRBV2
D: -
J: TRBJ1-1
size: -

CDR3: CASSSSGIPGDEQFF
DNA: TGCGCCAGCAGCTCCTCAGGAATTCCCGGGGATGAGCAGTTCTTC
V: TRBV5-1
D: -
J: TRBJ2-1
size: -

CDR3: CASSPHTSYGEQFF
DNA: TGTGCCAGCAGCCCCCATACTAGCTACGGTGAGCAGTTCTTC
V: TRBV5-5
D: -
J: TRBJ2-1
size: few

CDR3: CASSLGGHRRNEQFF
DNA: TGTGCCAGCAGCTTAGGGGGCCACCGTCGGAATGAGCAGTTCTTC
V: TRBV11-2
D: -
J: TRBJ2-1
size: -

CDR3: CASSPDPPGDTQYF
DNA: TGCGCCAGCAGCCCGGACCCGCCTGGAGATACGCAGTATTTT
V: TRBV5-1
D: -
J: TRBJ2-3
size: -

CDR3: CASSPADNYGYTF
DNA: TGTGCCAGCTCACCCGCAGATAACTATGGCTACACCTTC
V: TRBV18
D: -
J: TRBJ1-2
size: -

CDR3: CASSYSGVKNEQFF
DNA: TGTGCCAGCAGCTATAGCGGGGTTAAGAATGAGCAGTTCTTC
V: TRBV7-9
D: TRBD2
J: TRBJ2-1
size: once

CDR3: CAWSTQVDKGYTF
DNA: TGTGCCTGGAGTACGCAGGTGGATAAAGGCTACACCTTC
V: TRBV30
D: -
J: TRBJ1-2
size: -

CDR3: CASSEQGQGVEAFF
DNA: TGCGCCAGCAGTGAGCAGGGACAGGGGGTTGAAGCTTTCTTT
V: TRBV10-1
D: TRBD1
J: TRBJ1-1
size: few

CDR3: CATHPDRGTEAFF
DNA: TGTGCCACCCACCCGGACAGGGGCACTGAAGCTTTCTTT
V: TRBV2
D: TRBD1
J: TRBJ1-1
size: -

CDR3: CASSFGTGLGKLFF
DNA: TGTGCCAGCAGCTTCGGGACAGGGTTGGGAAAACTGTTTTTT
V: TRBV5-6
D: TRBD1
J: TRBJ1-4
size: -

CDR3: CASSRDRGYAGELFF
DNA: TGTGCCAGCAGTCGGGACAGGGGATACGCCGGGGAGCTGTTTTTT
V: TRBV28
D: TRBD1
J: TRBJ2-2
size: -

CDR3: CAWNSPSRRKNYGYTF
DNA: TGTGCCTGGAACTCCCCTTCCAGGAGAAAAAACTATGGCTACACCTTC
V: TRBV30
D: -
J: TRBJ1-2
size: many

CDR3: CSARPDFDDEQYF
DNA: TGCAGCGCCCGACCGGATTTCGACGACGAGCAGTACTTC
V: TRBV29-1
D: -
J: TRBJ2-7
size: -

CDR3: CASNGGVGYGYTF
DNA: TGTGCCAGTAATGGGGGAGTCGGCTATGGCTACACCTTC
V: TRBV19
D: -
J: TRBJ1-2
size: -

CDR3: CAWSPIGQGGYEQYF
DNA: TGTGCCTGGAGTCCTATAGGGCAGGGGGGGTACGAGCAGTACTTC
V: TRBV30
D: -
J: TRBJ2-7
size: -